A selection of T cell receptor beta chains follows, all from one sample in a study of blood T cell repertoires in COVID-19. Repertoires were generated with immunoSEQ multiplex PCR, while TCRdb's copy carries only in-frame clones and drops some. Seen here are some 160,000 clones, about 82% observed once, and the top ten hold around 8.4%. The material sequenced was peripheral blood. The origin of the receptors is an elderly woman with COVID-19, enrolled during active disease. The CDR3 runs from the conserved cysteine through the conserved F or W. The size entry is marked missing in some rows and otherwise reads once, few, many or a size class.

clone_size: .; j_call: TRBJ1-2; cdr3_length: 13; v_call: TRBV9; cdr3_aa: CASSAQGDYGYTF
clone_size: .; j_call: TRBJ1-2; cdr3_length: 14; v_call: TRBV11-2; cdr3_aa: CASSFVQAQYGYTF
clone_size: .; j_call: TRBJ2-1; cdr3_length: 16; v_call: TRBV11-3; cdr3_aa: CASSPLTSGGRSEQFF
clone_size: .; j_call: TRBJ2-7; cdr3_length: 12; v_call: TRBV5-8; cdr3_aa: CASSLAKYEQYF
clone_size: few; j_call: TRBJ2-5; cdr3_length: 14; v_call: TRBV5-1; cdr3_aa: CASSSWTEKETQYF
clone_size: .; j_call: TRBJ2-1; cdr3_length: 14; v_call: TRBV18; cdr3_aa: CASSQRTGGDEQFF
clone_size: .; j_call: TRBJ2-3; cdr3_length: 15; v_call: TRBV11-2; cdr3_aa: CASSQQVLGTDTQYF
clone_size: .; j_call: TRBJ2-7; cdr3_length: 12; v_call: TRBV3-1/TRBV3-2; cdr3_aa: CASSQVGHEQYF
clone_size: few; j_call: TRBJ1-5; cdr3_length: 16; v_call: TRBV19; cdr3_aa: CASSIGGTGVVQPQHF
clone_size: .; j_call: TRBJ2-1; cdr3_length: 15; v_call: TRBV9; cdr3_aa: CASSVAGGNLNEQFF
clone_size: .; j_call: TRBJ2-7; cdr3_length: 14; v_call: TRBV28; cdr3_aa: CAVGLAGYSYEQYF
clone_size: once; j_call: TRBJ2-7; cdr3_length: 15; v_call: TRBV5-1; cdr3_aa: CASSSGTSGPYEQYF
clone_size: .; j_call: TRBJ2-1; cdr3_length: 20; v_call: TRBV2; cdr3_aa: CASSGPTSGGARGPYNEQFF
clone_size: .; j_call: TRBJ2-7; cdr3_length: 14; v_call: TRBV5-4; cdr3_aa: CASSSPGGLGEQYF
clone_size: .; j_call: TRBJ1-5; cdr3_length: 14; v_call: TRBV24-1; cdr3_aa: CATSQDSSNQPQHF
clone_size: .; j_call: TRBJ1-2; cdr3_length: 13; v_call: TRBV5-8; cdr3_aa: CASSSRVNYGYTF
clone_size: .; j_call: TRBJ1-1; cdr3_length: 14; v_call: TRBV6-6; cdr3_aa: CASWFSDRNTEAFF
clone_size: few; j_call: TRBJ1-3; cdr3_length: 14; v_call: TRBV7-2; cdr3_aa: CASSLVGGGNTIYF
clone_size: .; j_call: TRBJ2-3; cdr3_length: 16; v_call: TRBV5-1; cdr3_aa: CASSSQTGARADTQYF
clone_size: few; j_call: TRBJ2-5; cdr3_length: 15; v_call: TRBV7-2; cdr3_aa: CASSPRLGWAETQYF
clone_size: .; j_call: TRBJ2-1; cdr3_length: 19; v_call: TRBV9; cdr3_aa: CASSVGASGGVSPLNEQFF
clone_size: .; j_call: TRBJ2-1; cdr3_length: 15; v_call: TRBV7-3; cdr3_aa: CASSPAGAGMNEQFF
clone_size: .; j_call: TRBJ1-1; cdr3_length: 14; v_call: TRBV6-5; cdr3_aa: CASSLDRTRTEAFF
clone_size: few; j_call: TRBJ1-1; cdr3_length: 12; v_call: TRBV3-1/TRBV3-2; cdr3_aa: CASSQVPFPAFF
clone_size: .; j_call: TRBJ1-2; cdr3_length: 14; v_call: TRBV6-6; cdr3_aa: CASSYSSGDYGYTF
clone_size: .; j_call: TRBJ2-2; cdr3_length: 17; v_call: TRBV14; cdr3_aa: CASSPHRDRVRAGELFF
clone_size: .; j_call: TRBJ1-1; cdr3_length: 14; v_call: TRBV18; cdr3_aa: CASSPESREVEAFF
clone_size: .; j_call: TRBJ1-2; cdr3_length: 15; v_call: TRBV6-6; cdr3_aa: CASGLFRTLLGGYTF